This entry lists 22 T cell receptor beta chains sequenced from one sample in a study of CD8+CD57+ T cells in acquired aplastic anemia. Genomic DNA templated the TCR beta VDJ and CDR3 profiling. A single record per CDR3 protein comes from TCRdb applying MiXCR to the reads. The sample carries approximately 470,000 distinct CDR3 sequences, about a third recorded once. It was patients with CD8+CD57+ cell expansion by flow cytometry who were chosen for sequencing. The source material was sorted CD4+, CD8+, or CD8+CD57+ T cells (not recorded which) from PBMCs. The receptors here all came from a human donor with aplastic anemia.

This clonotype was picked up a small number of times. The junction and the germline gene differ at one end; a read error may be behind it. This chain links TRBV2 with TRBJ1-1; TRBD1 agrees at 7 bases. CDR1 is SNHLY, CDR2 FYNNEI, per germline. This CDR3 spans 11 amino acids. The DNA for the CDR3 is TGTGCCCAAAAAGGGGGCACTGAAGCTCTCTTT. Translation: CAQKGGTEALF.

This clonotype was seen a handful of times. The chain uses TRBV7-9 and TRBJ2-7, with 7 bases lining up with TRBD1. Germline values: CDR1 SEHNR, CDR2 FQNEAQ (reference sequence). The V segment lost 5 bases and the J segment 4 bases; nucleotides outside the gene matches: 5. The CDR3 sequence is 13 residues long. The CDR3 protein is CASSAGGRYEQYF. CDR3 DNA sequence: TGTGCCAGCAGCGCAGGGGGACGATACGAGCAGTACTTC.

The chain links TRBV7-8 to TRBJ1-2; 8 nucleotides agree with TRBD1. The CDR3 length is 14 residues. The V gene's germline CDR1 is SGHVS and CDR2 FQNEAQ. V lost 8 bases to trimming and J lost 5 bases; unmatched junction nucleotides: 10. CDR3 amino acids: CASSPGQAFYGYTF. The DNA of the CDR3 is TGTGCCAGCTCTCCGGGACAGGCGTTTTATGGCTACACCTTC.

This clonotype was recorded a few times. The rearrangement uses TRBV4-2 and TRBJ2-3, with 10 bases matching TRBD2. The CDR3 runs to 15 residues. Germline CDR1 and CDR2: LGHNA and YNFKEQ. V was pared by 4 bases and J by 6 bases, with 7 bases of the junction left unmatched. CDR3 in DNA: TGTGCCAGCAGCCCCCAGCGGGAGGGCCGCGATACGCAGTATTTT. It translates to CASSPQREGRDTQYF.

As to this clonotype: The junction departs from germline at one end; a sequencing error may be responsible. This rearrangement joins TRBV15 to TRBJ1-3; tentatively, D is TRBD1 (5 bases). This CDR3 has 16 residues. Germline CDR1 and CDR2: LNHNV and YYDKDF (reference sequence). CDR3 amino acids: CAASRDYGDGGNTIYF. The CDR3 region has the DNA TGTGCCGCCAGCAGAGATTATGGGGACGGGGGAAACACCATATATTTT.

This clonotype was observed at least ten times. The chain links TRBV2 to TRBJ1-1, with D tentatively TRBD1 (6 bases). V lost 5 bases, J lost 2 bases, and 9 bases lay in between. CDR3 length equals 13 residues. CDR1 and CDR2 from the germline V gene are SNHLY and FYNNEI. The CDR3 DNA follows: TGTGCCAGCAGTTGGACAGACAACACTGAAGCTTTCTTT. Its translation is CASSWTDNTEAFF.

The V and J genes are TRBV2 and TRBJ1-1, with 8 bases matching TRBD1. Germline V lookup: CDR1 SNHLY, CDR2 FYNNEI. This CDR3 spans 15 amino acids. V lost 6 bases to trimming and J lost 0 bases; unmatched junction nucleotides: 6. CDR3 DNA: TGTGCCAGCAGGAGGACAGGGCTGATGAACACTGAAGCTTTCTTT. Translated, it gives CASRRTGLMNTEAFF.

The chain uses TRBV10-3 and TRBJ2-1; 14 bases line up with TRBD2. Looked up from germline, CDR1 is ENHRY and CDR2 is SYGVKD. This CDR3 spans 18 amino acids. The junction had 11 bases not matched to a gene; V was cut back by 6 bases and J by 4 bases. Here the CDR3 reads CAIRAGTSGGGLYNEQFF. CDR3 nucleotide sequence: TGTGCCATCAGAGCCGGGACTAGCGGGGGCGGACTATACAATGAGCAGTTCTTC.

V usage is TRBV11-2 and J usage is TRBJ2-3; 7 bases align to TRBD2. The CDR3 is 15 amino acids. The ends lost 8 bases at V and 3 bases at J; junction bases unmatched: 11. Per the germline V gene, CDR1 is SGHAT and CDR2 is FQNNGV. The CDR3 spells CASGSSGRETDTQYF. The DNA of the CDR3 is TGTGCCAGCGGATCCTCGGGGAGGGAGACAGATACGCAGTATTTT.

The CDR3 coding sequence is TGTGCCAGTAGTATCTCGAGCTCTGGAAACACCTTC. Its protein is CASSISSSGNTF. The chain joins TRBV19 to TRBJ1-2; D not certain. The CDR3 has 12 residues. Trimming removed 3 bases from V and 12 bases from J, with 14 bases in between. Germline lookup yields CDR1 LNHDA and CDR2 SQIVND (reference sequence). Together with reference TRBV19 and TRBJ1-2, the CDR3 gives the full variable domain: DGGITQSPKYLFRKEGQNVTLSCEQNLNHDAMYWYRQDPGQGLRLIYYSQIVNDFQKGDIAEGYSVSREKKESFPLTVTSAQKNPTAFYLCASSISSSGNTFGSGTRLTVV.

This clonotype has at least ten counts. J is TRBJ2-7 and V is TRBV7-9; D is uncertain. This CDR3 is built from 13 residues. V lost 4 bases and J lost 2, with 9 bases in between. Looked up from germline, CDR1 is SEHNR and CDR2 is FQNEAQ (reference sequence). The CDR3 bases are TGTGCCAGCAGCTGGGCCAGGACCTACGAGCAGTACTTC. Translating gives CASSWARTYEQYF. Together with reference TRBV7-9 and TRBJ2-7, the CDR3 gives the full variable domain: DTGVSQNPRHKITKRGQNVTFRCDPISEHNRLYWYRQTLGQGPEFLTYFQNEAQLEKSRLLSDRFSAERPKGSFSTLEIQRTEQGDSAMYLCASSWARTYEQYFGPGTRLTVT.

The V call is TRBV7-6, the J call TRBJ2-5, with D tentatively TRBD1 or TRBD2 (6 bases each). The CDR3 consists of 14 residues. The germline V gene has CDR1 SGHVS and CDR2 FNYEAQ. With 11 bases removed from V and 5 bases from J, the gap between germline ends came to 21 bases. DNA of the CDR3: TGTGCCTATACGGGGGACGGGGGCAAGGAGACCCAGTACTTC. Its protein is CAYTGDGGKETQYF.

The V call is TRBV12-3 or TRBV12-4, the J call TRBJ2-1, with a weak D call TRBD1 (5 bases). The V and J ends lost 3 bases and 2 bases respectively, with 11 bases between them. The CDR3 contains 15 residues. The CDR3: CASSLSQGAYNEQFF. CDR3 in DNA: TGTGCCAGCAGTTTGTCGCAGGGCGCCTACAATGAGCAGTTCTTC.

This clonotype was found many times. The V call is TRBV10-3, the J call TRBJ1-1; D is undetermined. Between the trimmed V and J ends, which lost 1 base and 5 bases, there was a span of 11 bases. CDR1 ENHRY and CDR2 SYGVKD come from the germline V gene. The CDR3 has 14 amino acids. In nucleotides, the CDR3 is TGTGCCATCAGTGAGTTTGTGGGAGGGACTGAAGCTTTCTTT. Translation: CAISEFVGGTEAFF.

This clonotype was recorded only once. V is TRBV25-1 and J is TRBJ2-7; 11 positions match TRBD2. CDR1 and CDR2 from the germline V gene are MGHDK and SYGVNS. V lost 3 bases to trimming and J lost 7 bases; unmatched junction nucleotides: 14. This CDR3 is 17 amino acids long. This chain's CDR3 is CASSEVGIAGGPGEQYF. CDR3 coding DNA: TGTGCCAGCAGTGAGGTAGGGATAGCGGGAGGGCCGGGGGAGCAGTACTTC.

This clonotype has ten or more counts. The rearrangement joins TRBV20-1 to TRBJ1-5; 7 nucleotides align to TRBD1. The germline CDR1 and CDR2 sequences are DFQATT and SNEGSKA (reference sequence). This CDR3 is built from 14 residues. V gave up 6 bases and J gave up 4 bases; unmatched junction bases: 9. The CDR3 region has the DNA TGCAGTGCCCTTGGGACAGTGGGTAATCAGCCCCAGCATTTT. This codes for CSALGTVGNQPQHF.

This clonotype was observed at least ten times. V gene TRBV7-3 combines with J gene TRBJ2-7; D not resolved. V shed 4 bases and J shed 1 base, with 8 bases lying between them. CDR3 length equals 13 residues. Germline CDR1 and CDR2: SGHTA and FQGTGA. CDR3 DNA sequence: TGTGCCAGCAGCTCGACGGGTTCCTACGAGCAGTACTTC. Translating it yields CASSSTGSYEQYF.

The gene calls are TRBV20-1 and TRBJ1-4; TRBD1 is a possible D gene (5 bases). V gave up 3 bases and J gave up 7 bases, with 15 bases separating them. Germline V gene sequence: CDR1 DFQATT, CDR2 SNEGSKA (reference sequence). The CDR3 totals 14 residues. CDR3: CSARTEGQGEKLFF. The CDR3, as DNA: TGCAGTGCTAGGACAGAGGGTCAAGGTGAAAAACTGTTTTTT.

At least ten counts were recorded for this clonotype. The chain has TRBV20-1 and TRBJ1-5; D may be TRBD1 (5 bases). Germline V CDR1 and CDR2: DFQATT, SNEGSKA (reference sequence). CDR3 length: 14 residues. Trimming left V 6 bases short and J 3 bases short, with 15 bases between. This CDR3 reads CSASTGPVNQPQHF. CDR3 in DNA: TGCAGTGCCTCAACGGGGCCTGTCAATCAGCCCCAGCATTTT.

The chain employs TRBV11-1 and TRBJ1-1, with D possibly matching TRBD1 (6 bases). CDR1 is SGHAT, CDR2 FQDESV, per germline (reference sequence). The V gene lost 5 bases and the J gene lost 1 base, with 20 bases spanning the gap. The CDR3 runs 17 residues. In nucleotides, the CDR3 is TGTGCCAGCAGCCTCCGAGCAACAGGGAATCGGAACACTGAAGCTTTCTTT. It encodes CASSLRATGNRNTEAFF. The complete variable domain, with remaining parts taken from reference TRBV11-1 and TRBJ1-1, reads EAEVAQSPRYKITEKSQAVAFWCDPISGHATLYWYRQILGQGPELLVQFQDESVVDDSQLPKDRFSAERLKGVDSTLKIQPAELGDSAMYLCASSLRATGNRNTEAFFGQGTRLTVV.

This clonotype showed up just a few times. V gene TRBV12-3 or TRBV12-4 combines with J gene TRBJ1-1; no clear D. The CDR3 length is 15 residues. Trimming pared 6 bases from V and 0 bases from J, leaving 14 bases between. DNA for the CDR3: TGTGCCAGCAGCCCTCGCGTAGGTCTGAACACTGAAGCTTTCTTT. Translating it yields CASSPRVGLNTEAFF.

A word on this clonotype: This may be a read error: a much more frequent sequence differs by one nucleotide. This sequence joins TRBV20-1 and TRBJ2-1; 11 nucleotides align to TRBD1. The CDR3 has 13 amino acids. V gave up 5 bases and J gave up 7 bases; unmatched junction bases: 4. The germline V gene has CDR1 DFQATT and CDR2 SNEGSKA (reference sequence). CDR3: CSAPRDRGNEQFF. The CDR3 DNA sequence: TGCAGTGCTCCCCGGGACAGGGGGAATGAGCAGTTCTTC.